These 10 T cell receptor beta chains came from one sample sequenced in a study of shared clonotypes between healthy human individuals. The repertoire was sequenced with immunoSEQ multiplex PCR; TCRdb's copy has only in-frame clones and lacks some. The sample lists roughly 2.5 million clones; just over 90% were seen once. The source material was naive CD4+ T cells sorted from blood. Subset: CD45RA+ positively selected. The receptor set was obtained from a young man in good health.

The gene calls are TRBV2 and TRBJ1-1; tentatively, D is TRBD1 (5 bases). Trimming left V 11 bases short and J 1 base short, with 17 bases between. CDR1 and CDR2 (germline): SNHLY, FYNNEI. The CDR3 contains 14 residues. CDR3 region: CAGISATGNTEAFF. CDR3 bases: TGTGCCGGGATTAGCGCCACAGGGAACACTGAAGCTTTCTTT.

The rearrangement links TRBV2 to TRBJ1-4; TRBD1 matches 7 bases. The ends lost 4 bases at V and 4 bases at J; junction bases unmatched: 3. The CDR3 totals 14 residues. The germline V gene has CDR1 SNHLY and CDR2 FYNNEI. The DNA for the CDR3 is TGTGCCAGCAGTGTGACAGGGATTAATGAAAAACTGTTTTTT. Its protein product is CASSVTGINEKLFF.

Remarks on this clone: The identical CDR3 is also encoded by other nucleotide sequences in the sample. The chain has TRBV18 and TRBJ1-1; TRBD1 matches 8 bases. V was pared by 3 bases and J by 5 bases, with 8 bases of the junction left unmatched. The CDR3 loop spans 15 amino acids. Germline CDR1 and CDR2: KGHSH and LQKENI. The CDR3 sequence is CASSPLGQGGTEAFF. The CDR3 bases are TGTGCCAGCTCACCCCTTGGACAGGGCGGAACTGAAGCTTTCTTT.

On this clone itself: This same CDR3 is encoded by further DNA sequences in the sample. V and J are TRBV18 and TRBJ1-6, with unresolved D. This CDR3 comprises 13 residues. Germline V gene data show CDR1 as KGHSH and CDR2 as LQKENI. Trimming took 6 bases from V and 10 from J, leaving 13 bases between them. In nucleotides, the CDR3 is TGTGCCAGCTCCCCCGGAAGCGGATCACCCCTCCACTTT. Protein: CASSPGSGSPLHF.

This chain connects TRBV28 to TRBJ1-2; D uncertain. With 5 bases removed from V and 4 bases from J, the gap between germline ends came to 14 bases. Germline V gives CDR1 MDHEN, CDR2 SYDVKM. The CDR3 runs to 14 residues. CDR3 coding DNA: TGTGCCAGCAGTCCCGTGAACAGCTTCTATGGCTACACCTTC. Protein: CASSPVNSFYGYTF.

This chain uses TRBV19 with TRBJ1-1, with TRBD1 matching over 7 bases. With 6 bases clipped from V and 7 bases from J, the junction kept 11 bases outside the gene matches. CDR3 size: 14 residues. In germline, CDR1 is LNHDA, CDR2 SQIVND (reference sequence). CDR3 in amino acids: CASRTGDSRIEAFF. The CDR3 DNA reads TGTGCCAGTAGGACCGGGGACAGCCGAATTGAAGCTTTCTTT.

V and J are TRBV7-9 and TRBJ2-5; possible D gene TRBD1, 6 bases. CDR3 length: 14 residues. CDR1 and CDR2 (germline): SEHNR, FQNEAQ (reference sequence). Deletions cut 3 bases from V and 5 bases from J, with 13 bases between. CDR3: CASSFQTGGETQYF. The CDR3 DNA reads TGTGCCAGCAGCTTCCAGACAGGCGGGGAGACCCAGTACTTC.

The chain couples TRBV7-2 to TRBJ2-5; D tentatively reads TRBD1 or TRBD2 (5 bases each). The germline V and J ends were trimmed by 5 bases and 5 bases, with 18 bases remaining between them. The CDR3 has 15 residues. Germline V lookup: CDR1 SGHTA, CDR2 FQGNSA. The DNA for the CDR3 is TGTGCCAGCAGCGACGGGGCATTCTCTGGGGAGACCCAGTACTTC. It specifies CASSDGAFSGETQYF.

The V call is TRBV6-6, the J call TRBJ1-4; no definite D call. The germline V gene encodes CDR1 MNHNY and CDR2 SVGAGI (reference sequence). V dropped 7 bases and J dropped 4 bases, with 10 bases sitting between them. The CDR3 sequence is 13 residues long. The CDR3 loop reads CASTGFYNEKLFF. The CDR3 DNA reads TGTGCCAGCACCGGGTTTTATAATGAAAAACTGTTTTTT.

J is TRBJ2-2 and V is TRBV5-1; D perhaps matches TRBD1 (5 bases). The CDR3 has 14 residues. Trimming took off 6 bases at V and 2 bases at J, with 11 bases between the two ends. The germline V gene has CDR1 SGHRS and CDR2 YFSETQ. The CDR3 DNA reads as TGCGCCAGCAACTCCCAGGGTAACACCGGGGAGCTGTTTTTT. Translating it yields CASNSQGNTGELFF.